This TCR beta chain was recorded in a study of shared clonotypes between healthy human individuals (dated by TCRdb to between 2020 and 2021). For context, the study as a whole: A few men and two women, aged 18 to 49 years, made up the cohort. Between about 0.8 and 9 billion PBMCs per donor were obtained by leukapheresis. Per donor, three plates each were used for CD4 naive and CD4 memory, two for CD8 naive, and one for CD8 memory. The study deeply sequenced blood TCR repertoires of five healthy adults to estimate repertoire size and the extent of clonotype sharing between individuals. To increase sequencing depth and limit assay-specific biases, TCR repertoire library preparation and sequencing were carried out by different laboratories using diverse techniques. Results and caveats for the whole study, not just this receptor: Sampling was restricted to blood, and TCR repertoires in tissue are likely to differ from TCR repertoires in blood. Based on pairwise subsampling, the degree of clonotype sharing among donors was expected to be affected by sequencing depth. Rarefaction of sorted-subset datasets indicated incomplete sequencing despite the large sequencing depth. Higher generation probabilities were observed for clonotypes shared by all four sorted-subset donors than for non-shared clonotypes. Because the study included a small number of donors, the genetic and exposure-history diversity represented was limited. Sharing across several donors was observed for approximately 5% of naive CD4, 3.5% of naive CD8, 2% to 2.5% of memory CD4, and about 0.4% of memory CD8 clonotypes. Larger estimated clonotype richness was generally found for naive subsets than for memory subsets.

Looking up the germline V gene yields CDR1 WSHSY and CDR2 SAAADI. The germline V and J ends show losses of 0 bases and 4 bases respectively, and no gene match explains 6 bases of the junction. Reading from cysteine to phenylalanine, the CDR3 counts 16 amino acids. The DNA shown is the 48-base CDR3, in frame from base 1. A remark on this clone: The clone's antigen remains unknown. No per-base quality is available; no much larger clone lies one base away.

Healthy HIV-negative adults with no recently reported acute infections or vaccinations were included as donors. Every donor was a Caucasian adult residing in Nashville, Tennessee, USA. CD8 memory samples consisted of magnetically selected CD45RO+ cells combined with CCR7-negative CD45RA+ effector memory (TemRA) cells. Blood was collected by leukapheresis, and PBMCs were isolated by Ficoll-Histopaque density gradient centrifugation and then cryopreserved in liquid nitrogen vapor phase. Analytical flow cytometry was used to check the purity and quantity of each magnetically sorted T cell population. Genomic DNA was isolated from each sorted fraction and quantified by UV absorbance on a Nanodrop 2000c. Using the deep immunoSEQ assay, TCR CDR3 regions were amplified from genomic DNA by multiplex PCR. Extracted genomic DNA from each cell subset was distributed evenly across all wells of several immunoSEQ 96-well plates, and each plate was treated as a replicate. For sorted subsets, around 200 ng genomic DNA, equal to 30,000 to 35,000 T cell genomes, was loaded into each replicate PCR. Purified libraries were quantified with a Qubit 3.0 fluorometer, sized on a Bioanalyzer 2100, and re-quantified with the KAPA Library Quantification kit. A separate single-read 150-cycle Illumina NextSeq 550 flow cell was used to sequence each immunoSEQ 96-well plate. As for how the authors treated the data: Because the immunoSEQ output held only junctional sequences and lacked quality scores, the filtering could not match the filtering applied to full-length reads. To assign V/J genes and CDR3, sequences were annotated using PyIR, a Python wrapper for IgBLAST v1.9, with IMGT germline references. Reads were removed for weak V/J assignments (E-value above 1e-6), missing CDR3, stop codons, out-of-frame junctions, or ambiguous translated residues. V3J clonotypes were defined as sequences sharing the same inferred V gene, J gene, and CDR3 amino acid sequence. The percentage overlap between two repertoires was calculated by dividing the number of shared unique clonotypes by the size of the smaller repertoire. Repertoire richness was assessed with RTK rarefaction, the Chao1 estimator, and Recon v2.1 estimates of unobserved clonotypes. For all TCRbeta clonotypes obtained by the gDNA method from a few donors, generation probabilities were computed with OLGA. TCRdb's version of the immuneACCESS table is confined to in-frame rearrangements and falls short of the full clone set. An unresolved V gene accounts for under half of the shortfall where checked; the remainder is of unknown origin. V and J calls and clone size are those listed in that table; D and trimming were worked out from the DNA. The sample has roughly 410,000 clones on record, just over 95% of them singletons. The leading ten clones occupy about 0.32% of the sample.

The receptor was derived from a man aged 25 to 40 in good health. What was sequenced was memory CD8+ T cells sorted from blood. The cell subset or site label for this specimen denotes: CD45RO+ cells pooled with CCR7-negative TemRA cells. The chain is encoded by TRBV10-2 joined to TRBJ2-1; TRBD2 agrees with 7 junctional bases. The CDR3 loop reads CASSESTGGPYNEQFF. The DNA reads as follows: TGCGCCAGCAGTGAGTCGACGGGGGGTCCTTACAATGAGCAGTTCTTC.